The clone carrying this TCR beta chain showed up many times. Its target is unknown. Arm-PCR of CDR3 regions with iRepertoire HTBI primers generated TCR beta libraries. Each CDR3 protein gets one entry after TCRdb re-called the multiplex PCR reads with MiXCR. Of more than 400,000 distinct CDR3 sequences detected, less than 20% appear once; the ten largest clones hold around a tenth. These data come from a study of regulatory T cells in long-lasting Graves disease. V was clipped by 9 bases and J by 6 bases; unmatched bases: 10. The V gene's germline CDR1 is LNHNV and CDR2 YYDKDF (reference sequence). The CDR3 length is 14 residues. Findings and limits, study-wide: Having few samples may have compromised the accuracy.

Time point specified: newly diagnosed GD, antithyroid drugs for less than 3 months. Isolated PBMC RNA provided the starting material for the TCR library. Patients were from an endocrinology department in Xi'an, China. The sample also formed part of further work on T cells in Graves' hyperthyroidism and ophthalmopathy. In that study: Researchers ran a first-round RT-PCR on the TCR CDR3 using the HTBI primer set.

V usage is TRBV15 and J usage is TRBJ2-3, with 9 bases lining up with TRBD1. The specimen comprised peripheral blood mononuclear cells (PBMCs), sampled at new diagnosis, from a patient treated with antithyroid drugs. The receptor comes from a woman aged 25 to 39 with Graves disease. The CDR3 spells CATDPGQGVDTQYF. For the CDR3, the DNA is TGTGCCACAGACCCGGGACAGGGAGTGGATACGCAGTATTTT.